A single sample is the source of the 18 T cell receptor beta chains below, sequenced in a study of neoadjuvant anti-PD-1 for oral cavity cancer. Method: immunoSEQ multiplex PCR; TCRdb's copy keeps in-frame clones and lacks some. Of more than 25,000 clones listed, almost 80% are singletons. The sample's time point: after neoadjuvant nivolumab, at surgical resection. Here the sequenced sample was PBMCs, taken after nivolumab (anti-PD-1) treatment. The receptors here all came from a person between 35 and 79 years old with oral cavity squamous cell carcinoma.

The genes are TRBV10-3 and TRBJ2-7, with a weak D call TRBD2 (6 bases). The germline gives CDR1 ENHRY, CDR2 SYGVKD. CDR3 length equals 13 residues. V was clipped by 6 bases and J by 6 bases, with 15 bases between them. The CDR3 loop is CAISEGLASEQYF. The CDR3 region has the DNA TGTGCCATCAGCGAAGGGCTAGCGAGCGAGCAGTACTTC.

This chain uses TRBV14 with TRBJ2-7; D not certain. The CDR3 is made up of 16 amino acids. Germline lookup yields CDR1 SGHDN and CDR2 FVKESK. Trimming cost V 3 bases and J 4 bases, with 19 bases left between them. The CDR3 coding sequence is TGTGCCAGCAGCCATTCCAATACGCACCCGATTTACGAGCAGTACTTC. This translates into CASSHSNTHPIYEQYF.

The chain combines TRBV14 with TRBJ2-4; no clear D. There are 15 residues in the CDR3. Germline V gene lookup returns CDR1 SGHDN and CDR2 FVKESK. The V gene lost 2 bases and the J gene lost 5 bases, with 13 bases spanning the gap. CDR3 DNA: TGTGCCAGCAGCCAATACCCCCCCCCAGAAAACATTCAGTACTTC. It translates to CASSQYPPPENIQYF.

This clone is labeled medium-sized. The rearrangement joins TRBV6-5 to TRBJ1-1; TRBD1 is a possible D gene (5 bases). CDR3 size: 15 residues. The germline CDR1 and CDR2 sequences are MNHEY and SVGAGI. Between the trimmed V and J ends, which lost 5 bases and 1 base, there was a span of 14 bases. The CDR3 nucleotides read TGTGCCAGCAGTCCCGCGGGGCAGCAGAACACTGAAGCTTTCTTT. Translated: CASSPAGQQNTEAFF.

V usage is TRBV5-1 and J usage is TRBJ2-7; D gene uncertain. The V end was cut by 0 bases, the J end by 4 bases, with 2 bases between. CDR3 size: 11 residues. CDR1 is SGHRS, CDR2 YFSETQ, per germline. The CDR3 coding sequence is TGCGCCAGCAGCTTGGGGTACGAGCAGTACTTC. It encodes CASSLGYEQYF.

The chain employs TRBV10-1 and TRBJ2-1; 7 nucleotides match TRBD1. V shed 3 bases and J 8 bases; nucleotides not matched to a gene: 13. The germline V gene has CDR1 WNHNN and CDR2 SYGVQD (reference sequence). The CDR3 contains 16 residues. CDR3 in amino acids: CASSDGTTGTWDEQFF. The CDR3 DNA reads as TGCGCCAGCAGTGATGGTACGACAGGGACGTGGGATGAGCAGTTCTTC.

In nucleotides, the CDR3 is TGTGCCAGCAGCTTAGCAAAGGGCGATGAGCAGTTCTTC. This gives the protein CASSLAKGDEQFF. The chain links TRBV7-2 to TRBJ2-1; D uncertain. The CDR3 totals 13 residues. Germline V lookup: CDR1 SGHTA, CDR2 FQGNSA. Trimming stripped 0 bases from V and 8 bases from J, with 8 bases between.

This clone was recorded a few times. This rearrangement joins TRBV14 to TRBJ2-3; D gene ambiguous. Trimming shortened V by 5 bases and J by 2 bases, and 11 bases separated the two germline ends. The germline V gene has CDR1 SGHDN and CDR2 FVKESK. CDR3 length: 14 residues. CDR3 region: CASSSPTSTDTQYF. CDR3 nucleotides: TGTGCCAGCAGCTCTCCCACCTCCACAGATACGCAGTATTTT.

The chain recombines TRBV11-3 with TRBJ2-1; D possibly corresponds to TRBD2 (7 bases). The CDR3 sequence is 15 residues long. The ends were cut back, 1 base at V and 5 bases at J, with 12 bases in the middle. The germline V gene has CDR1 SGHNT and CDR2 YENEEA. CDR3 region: CASSLGGGLNNEQFF. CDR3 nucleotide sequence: TGTGCCAGCAGCTTAGGGGGGGGCCTCAACAATGAGCAGTTCTTC.

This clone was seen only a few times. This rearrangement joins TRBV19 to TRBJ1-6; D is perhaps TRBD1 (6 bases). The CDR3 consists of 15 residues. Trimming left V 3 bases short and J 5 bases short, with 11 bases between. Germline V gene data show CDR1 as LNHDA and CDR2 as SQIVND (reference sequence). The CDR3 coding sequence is TGTGCCAGTAGTATGAGGGGGGCCGATAATTCACCCCTCCACTTT. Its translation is CASSMRGADNSPLHF.

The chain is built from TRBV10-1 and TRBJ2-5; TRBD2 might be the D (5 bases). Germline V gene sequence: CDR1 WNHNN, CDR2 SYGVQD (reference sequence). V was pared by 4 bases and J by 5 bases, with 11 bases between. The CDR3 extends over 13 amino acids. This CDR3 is CASSGGPGETQYF. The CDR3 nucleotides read TGCGCCAGCAGTGGAGGGCCCGGGGAGACCCAGTACTTC.

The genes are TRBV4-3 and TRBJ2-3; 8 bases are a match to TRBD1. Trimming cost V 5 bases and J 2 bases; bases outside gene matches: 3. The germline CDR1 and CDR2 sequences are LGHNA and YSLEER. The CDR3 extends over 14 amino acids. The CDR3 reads CASSATGATDTQYF. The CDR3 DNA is TGCGCCAGCAGCGCGACAGGGGCCACAGATACGCAGTATTTT.

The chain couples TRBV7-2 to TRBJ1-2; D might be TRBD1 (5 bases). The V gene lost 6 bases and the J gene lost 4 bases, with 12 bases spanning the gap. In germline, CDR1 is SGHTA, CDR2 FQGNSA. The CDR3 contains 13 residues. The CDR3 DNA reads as TGTGCCAGCAGATCCGGGACGGCCTATGGCTACACCTTC. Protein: CASRSGTAYGYTF.

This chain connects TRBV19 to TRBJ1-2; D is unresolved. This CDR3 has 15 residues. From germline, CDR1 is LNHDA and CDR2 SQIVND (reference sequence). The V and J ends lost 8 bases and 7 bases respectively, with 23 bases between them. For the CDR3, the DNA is TGTGCCAGTGAAACCGCCTCCTCGCAGTACGGTGGCTACACCTTC. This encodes CASETASSQYGGYTF.

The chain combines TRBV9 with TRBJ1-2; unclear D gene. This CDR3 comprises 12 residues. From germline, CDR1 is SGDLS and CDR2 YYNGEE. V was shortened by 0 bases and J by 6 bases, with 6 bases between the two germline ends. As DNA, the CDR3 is TGTGCCAGCAGCGTAGGTGGGGATGGCTACACCTTC. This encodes CASSVGGDGYTF.

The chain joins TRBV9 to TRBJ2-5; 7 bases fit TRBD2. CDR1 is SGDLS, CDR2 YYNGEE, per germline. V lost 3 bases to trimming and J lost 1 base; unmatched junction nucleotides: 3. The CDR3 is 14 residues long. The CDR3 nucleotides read TGTGCCAGCAGCGCGAGCGGGATCCAAGAGACCCAGTACTTC. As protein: CASSASGIQETQYF. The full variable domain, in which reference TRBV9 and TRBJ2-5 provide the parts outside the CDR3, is DSGVTQTPKHLITATGQRVTLRCSPRSGDLSVYWYQQSLDQGLQFLIQYYNGEERAKGNILERFSAQQFPDLHSELNLSSLELGDSALYFCASSASGIQETQYFGPGTRLLVL.

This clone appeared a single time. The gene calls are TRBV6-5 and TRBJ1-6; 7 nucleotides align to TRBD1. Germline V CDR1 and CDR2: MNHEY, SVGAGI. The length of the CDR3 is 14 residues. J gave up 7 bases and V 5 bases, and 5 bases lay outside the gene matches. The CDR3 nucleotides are TGTGCCAGCAGTCGGGACAGTTCCAATTCACCCCTCCACTTT. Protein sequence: CASSRDSSNSPLHF.

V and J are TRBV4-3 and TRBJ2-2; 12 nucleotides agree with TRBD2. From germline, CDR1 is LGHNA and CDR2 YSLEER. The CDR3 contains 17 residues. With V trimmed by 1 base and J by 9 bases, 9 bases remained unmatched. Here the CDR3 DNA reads TGCGCCAGCAGCCAAGGGGCTAGCGGGGGGGCCGAGCGGGAGCTGTTTTTT. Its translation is CASSQGASGGAERELFF.